Presented here are 30 T cell receptor beta chains from one specimen sequenced in a study of shared clonotypes between healthy human individuals (dated by TCRdb to 2020 to 2022). Library creation used the immunoSEQ multiplex PCR assay. Here the immuneACCESS table is served through TCRdb, limited to in-frame sequences with V and J called. Missing clones are a known gap in these copies; in checked studies unresolved V genes cover under half, and the rest lacks a known reason. Across this sample there are approximately 530,000 clones, with more than 95% seen only once. Of the sample, 0.064% falls within the top ten clones. The sample was naive CD4+ T cells sorted from blood. Explained via the paper, the cell subset or site label denotes: CD45RA+ positively selected. These receptors were collected from a woman in her thirties in good health.

The gene calls are TRBV6-5 and TRBJ1-5, with unresolved D. V was pared by 10 bases and J by 4 bases, with 17 bases between. Germline lookup yields CDR1 MNHEY and CDR2 SVGAGI. The CDR3 extends over 14 amino acids. The CDR3 spells CATSLSGSNQPQHF. CDR3 coding DNA: TGTGCCACCTCCCTTTCGGGGTCGAATCAGCCCCAGCATTTT.

The J gene is TRBJ2-1, the V gene TRBV10-3; D not resolved. Trimming cost V 3 bases and J 8 bases, with 8 bases left between them. This CDR3 spans 12 amino acids. Germline V lookup: CDR1 ENHRY, CDR2 SYGVKD. The CDR3 spells CAISDTRYEQFF. CDR3 bases: TGTGCCATCAGTGACACCCGGTATGAGCAGTTCTTC.

The V gene is TRBV7-3, the J gene TRBJ2-5, with TRBD2 matching over 13 bases. The J call is doubtful: the DNA matches TRBJ2-7 better. The germline V gene has CDR1 SGHTA and CDR2 FQGTGA. The CDR3 is made up of 14 amino acids. DNA of the CDR3: TGTGCCAGCAGCCTTACTAGCGGGAGGGACGAGCAGTACTTC. As protein: CASSLTSGRDEQYF.

The J gene is TRBJ2-5, the V gene TRBV6-1; TRBD1 matches at 7 bases. The J segment lost 4 bases and the V segment lost 3 bases, leaving 5 bases of the junction unmatched. There are 14 residues in the CDR3. CDR1 MNHNS and CDR2 SASEGT come from the germline V gene. In nucleotides, the CDR3 is TGTGCCAGCAGTGACCCGACAGGGCCAGAGACCCAGTACTTC. Translating it yields CASSDPTGPETQYF.

V is TRBV11-1 and J is TRBJ2-3; 7 bases line up with TRBD2. Trimming at V came to 3 bases and at J to 3 bases, leaving 6 bases not matched to a gene. The CDR3 consists of 15 residues. Germline lookup yields CDR1 SGHAT and CDR2 FQDESV (reference sequence). The CDR3 DNA follows: TGTGCCAGCAGCTTGTGGCGTAGCGGGACAGATACGCAGTATTTT. Translating it yields CASSLWRSGTDTQYF.

This rearrangement joins TRBV19 to TRBJ2-1; 15 nucleotides align to TRBD2. The junction had 13 bases not matched to a gene; V was cut back by 5 bases and J by 5 bases. CDR1 is LNHDA and CDR2 is SQIVND in the germline V gene (reference sequence). CDR3 length: 19 amino acids. CDR3 amino acids: CASSRQGTSGRIGHNEQFF. In DNA, the CDR3 is TGTGCCAGTAGTCGGCAAGGGACTAGCGGGAGGATAGGCCACAATGAGCAGTTCTTC.

As to this clone: At one end, the junction sequence differs from germline, possibly due to a read error. J is TRBJ2-7 and V is TRBV28, with 7 bases that match TRBD2. The length of the CDR3 is 14 residues. The V gene's germline CDR1 is MDHEN and CDR2 SYDVKM. CDR3 amino acids: CASRLAGVTYEQYF. CDR3 in DNA: TGTGCCAGCCGTTTGGCGGGAGTCACCTACGAGCAGTACTTC.

The chain combines TRBV10-3 with TRBJ2-7; either TRBD1 or TRBD2 may fit D (5 bases each). From germline, CDR1 is ENHRY and CDR2 SYGVKD. Trimming stripped 10 bases from V and 3 bases from J, with 31 bases between. The CDR3 is 18 amino acids. The CDR3 sequence: CATKVGDLGGKRDYEQYF. CDR3 bases: TGTGCCACTAAAGTTGGGGACCTCGGTGGGAAAAGGGACTACGAGCAGTACTTC.

The J gene is TRBJ2-5, the V gene TRBV6-1, with D perhaps TRBD1 (5 bases). Germline V gene lookup returns CDR1 MNHNS and CDR2 SASEGT. V was cut by 4 bases and J by 1 base, with 10 bases left in between. The CDR3 covers 14 residues. The CDR3 region is CASSARQFQETQYF. CDR3 in DNA: TGTGCCAGCAGTGCCCGACAGTTCCAAGAGACCCAGTACTTC.

The chain has TRBV28 and TRBJ1-4; D is unresolved. This CDR3 is 13 amino acids long. Trimming took off 7 bases at V and 3 bases at J, with 9 bases between the two ends. Germline V CDR1 and CDR2: MDHEN, SYDVKM. The CDR3 DNA is TGTGCCAGCATCGGAACCGCTAATGAAAAACTGTTTTTT. This encodes CASIGTANEKLFF.

This chain joins TRBV25-1 and TRBJ2-6; 12 bases fit TRBD1. CDR3 length: 17 amino acids. J gave up 2 bases and V 4 bases, and 3 bases lay outside the gene matches. In germline, CDR1 is MGHDK, CDR2 SYGVNS. The CDR3 region has the DNA TGTGCCAGCAGTGGGGGACAGGGGGCGCCTGGGGCCAACGTCCTGACTTTC. Translated: CASSGGQGAPGANVLTF.

CDR3 sequence reads: CSVGDGGNNEKLFF. The DNA for the CDR3 is TGCAGCGTTGGGGACGGTGGGAATAATGAAAAACTGTTTTTT. The genes are TRBV29-1 and TRBJ1-4, with D possibly matching TRBD1 (5 bases). V was shortened by 4 bases and J by 4 bases, with 13 bases between the two germline ends. This CDR3 spans 14 amino acids. Germline lookup yields CDR1 SQVTM and CDR2 ANQGSEA.

V and J are TRBV18 and TRBJ2-7; 11 bases are a match to TRBD2. The germline V gene encodes CDR1 KGHSH and CDR2 LQKENI. J was trimmed by 1 base and V by 2 bases; bases with no gene match: 7. This CDR3 is built from 17 residues. CDR3 loop: CASSPSASGRRSYEQYF. The CDR3 region has the DNA TGTGCCAGCTCACCATCGGCTAGCGGGAGGAGGTCCTACGAGCAGTACTTC.

This clone appeared a single time. The rearrangement links TRBV19 to TRBJ2-2; D is unclear. Germline-derived CDR1 and CDR2 are LNHDA and SQIVND (reference sequence). Trimming removed 9 bases from V and 4 bases from J, with 18 bases in between. The CDR3 spans 15 residues. The CDR3 reads CASTSLRDTTGELFF. In DNA form, the CDR3 reads TGTGCCAGCACATCCCTCAGAGACACCACCGGGGAGCTGTTTTTT.

The J gene is TRBJ2-3, the V gene TRBV28; 7 bases are a match to TRBD1. After removal of 6 bases from V and 4 bases from J, the junction contained 10 bases not matched to a gene. The CDR3 is made up of 15 amino acids. Looked up from germline, CDR1 is MDHEN and CDR2 is SYDVKM. Here the CDR3 DNA reads TGTGCCAGCAGACAGGGGAGCCTACTTCCAGATACGCAGTATTTT. Its translation is CASRQGSLLPDTQYF.

The V call is TRBV4-1, the J call TRBJ1-2; D is perhaps TRBD1 (6 bases). Germline CDR1 is MGHRA and CDR2 is YSYEKL. This CDR3 spans 15 amino acids. Between the trimmed V and J ends, which lost 3 bases and 5 bases, there was a span of 16 bases. In nucleotides, the CDR3 is TGCGCCAGCAGCCAGGGATCAGGGGCTCCATATGGCTACACCTTC. Amino acids: CASSQGSGAPYGYTF.

The V and J genes are TRBV14 and TRBJ2-5; D is uncertain. V lost 4 bases and J lost 4, with 13 bases in between. The CDR3 runs 14 residues. CDR1 and CDR2 from the germline V gene are SGHDN and FVKESK. DNA for the CDR3: TGTGCCAGCAGCCCCTCTTGGCGGCTAGAGACCCAGTACTTC. It is translated as CASSPSWRLETQYF.

This rearrangement joins TRBV4-1 to TRBJ1-6, with D unresolved. V lost 1 base to trimming and J lost 15 bases, with 7 bases between them. Germline loops: CDR1 MGHRA, CDR2 YSYEKL. The CDR3 totals 11 residues. DNA for the CDR3: TGCGCCAGCAGCCAAGGAACAGTCCTCCACTTT. Amino acids: CASSQGTVLHF.

This chain connects TRBV6-5 to TRBJ1-5; maybe TRBD1 (5 bases). The CDR3 spans 15 residues. CDR1 and CDR2 (germline): MNHEY, SVGAGI. Deletions cut 2 bases from V and 0 bases from J, with 8 bases between. In DNA, the CDR3 is TGTGCCAGCAGTTACGGGGCAGATAGCAATCAGCCCCAGCATTTT. It specifies CASSYGADSNQPQHF.

The gene calls are TRBV28 and TRBJ2-1, with D possibly called TRBD1 or TRBD2 (6 bases each). Germline values: CDR1 MDHEN, CDR2 SYDVKM. Trimming stripped 6 bases from V and 0 bases from J, with 15 bases between. This CDR3 has 16 residues. CDR3 sequence (DNA): TGTGCCAGCAGCCCAACAGGAGGGGGCTCCTACAATGAGCAGTTCTTC. Translating it yields CASSPTGGGSYNEQFF.

This chain connects TRBV7-2 to TRBJ2-7; TRBD2 matches at 8 bases. The CDR3 has 13 amino acids. Per the germline V gene, CDR1 is SGHTA and CDR2 is FQGNSA. V lost 5 bases to trimming and J lost 5 bases; unmatched junction nucleotides: 5. CDR3 nucleotide sequence: TGTGCCAGCAGCATTAGCGGGATCCACGAGCAGTACTTC. This gives the protein CASSISGIHEQYF.

This clone was seen once. The chain links TRBV6-6 to TRBJ2-7; D perhaps matches TRBD2 (5 bases). Trimming shortened V by 6 bases and J by 2 bases, and 14 bases separated the two germline ends. There are 14 residues in the CDR3. CDR1 and CDR2 (germline): MNHNY, SVGAGI (reference sequence). CDR3 region: CASSPLGGAYEQYF. In nucleotides, the CDR3 is TGTGCCAGCAGCCCCTTAGGAGGAGCCTACGAGCAGTACTTC.

The chain recombines TRBV7-8 with TRBJ2-7; 12 nucleotides match TRBD1. With 0 bases clipped from V and 6 bases from J, the junction kept 6 bases outside the gene matches. Germline loops: CDR1 SGHVS, CDR2 FQNEAQ. This CDR3 has 16 residues. The CDR3 loop is CASSLALGTGGGEQYF. The CDR3 DNA reads TGTGCCAGCAGCTTAGCGTTGGGGACAGGGGGCGGCGAGCAGTACTTC.

The V call is TRBV6-5, the J call TRBJ2-7; unclear D gene. The V end was cut by 7 bases, the J end by 3 bases, with 19 bases between. CDR1 and CDR2 from the germline V gene are MNHEY and SVGAGI. The CDR3 length is 15 residues. This CDR3 reads CASTTKAGVVYEQYF. The CDR3 nucleotides are TGTGCCAGCACTACCAAGGCCGGAGTAGTCTACGAGCAGTACTTC.

V usage is TRBV27 and J usage is TRBJ2-2, with D perhaps given as TRBD1 or TRBD2 (6 bases each). This CDR3 has 16 amino acids. The V end was cut by 4 bases, the J end by 4 bases, with 16 bases between. Germline-derived CDR1 and CDR2 are MNHEY and SMNVEV (reference sequence). As DNA, the CDR3 is TGTGCCAGCAGTTCTATAGGGGGGATCGGCACCGGGGAGCTGTTTTTT. Translating it yields CASSSIGGIGTGELFF.

This clone was picked up one time. The V gene is TRBV18, the J gene TRBJ1-1; 8 bases align to TRBD1. Unmatched junction bases numbered 4, after V lost 6 bases and J lost 4 bases. Germline V CDR1 and CDR2: KGHSH, LQKENI. This CDR3 has 13 amino acids. The CDR3 nucleotides are TGTGCCAGCTCCCTAGGACAGGGCACTGAAGCTTTCTTT. It specifies CASSLGQGTEAFF.

The chain joins TRBV28 to TRBJ2-1; 14 bases match TRBD2. There are 14 residues in the CDR3. After removal of 7 bases from V and 9 bases from J, the junction contained 5 bases not matched to a gene. In germline, CDR1 is MDHEN, CDR2 SYDVKM. CDR3 amino acids: CASTTSGRAVEQFF. The CDR3 coding sequence is TGTGCCAGCACGACTAGCGGGAGGGCCGTTGAGCAGTTCTTC.

This chain joins TRBV27 and TRBJ2-2; 8 nucleotides match TRBD2. The CDR3 consists of 17 residues. V lost 5 bases to trimming and J lost 1 base; unmatched junction nucleotides: 9. Germline assignment: CDR1 MNHEY and CDR2 SMNVEV (reference sequence). The CDR3 is CASSGGLLAGNTGELFF. The CDR3 nucleotides are TGTGCCAGCAGTGGTGGCCTTCTAGCGGGGAACACCGGGGAGCTGTTTTTT.

The rearrangement links TRBV7-3 to TRBJ2-7; no clear D. Trimming stripped 5 bases from V and 6 bases from J, with 14 bases between. CDR1 and CDR2 from the germline V gene are SGHTA and FQGTGA. CDR3 length equals 13 residues. The CDR3 loop reads CASSPTAVFEQYF. DNA of the CDR3: TGTGCCAGCAGCCCGACGGCGGTTTTCGAGCAGTACTTC.

This rearrangement joins TRBV29-1 to TRBJ1-5; maybe TRBD1 (5 bases). The V gene's germline CDR1 is SQVTM and CDR2 ANQGSEA. The V and J ends lost 4 bases and 1 base respectively, with 14 bases between them. The CDR3 consists of 15 residues. CDR3 amino acids: CSVVMEGKSNQPQHF. CDR3 nucleotides: TGCAGCGTTGTGATGGAGGGGAAGAGCAATCAGCCCCAGCATTTT.